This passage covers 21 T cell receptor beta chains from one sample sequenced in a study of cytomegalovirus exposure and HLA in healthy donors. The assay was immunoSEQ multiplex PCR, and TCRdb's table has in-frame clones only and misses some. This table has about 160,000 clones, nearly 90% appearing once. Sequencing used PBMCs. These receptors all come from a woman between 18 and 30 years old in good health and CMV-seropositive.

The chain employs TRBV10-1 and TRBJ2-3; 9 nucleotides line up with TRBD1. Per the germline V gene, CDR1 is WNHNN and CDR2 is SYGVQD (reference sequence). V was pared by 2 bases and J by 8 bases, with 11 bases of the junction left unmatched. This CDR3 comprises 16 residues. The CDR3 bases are TGCGCCAGCAGTGAGGGACAGGGGCCCCAACAAAGTACGCAGTATTTT. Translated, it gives CASSEGQGPQQSTQYF.

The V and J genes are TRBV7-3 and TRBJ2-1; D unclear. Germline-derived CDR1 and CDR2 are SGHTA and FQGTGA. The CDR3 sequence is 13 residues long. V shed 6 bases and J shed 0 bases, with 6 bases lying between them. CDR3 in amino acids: CASRFSSYNEQFF. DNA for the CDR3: TGTGCCAGCAGGTTCAGCTCCTACAATGAGCAGTTCTTC. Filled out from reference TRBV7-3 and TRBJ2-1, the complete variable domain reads GAGVSQTPSNKVTEKGKYVELRCDPISGHTALYWYRQSLGQGPEFLIYFQGTGAADDSGLPNDRFFAVRPEGSVSTLKIQRTERGDSAVYLCASRFSSYNEQFFGPGTRLTVL.

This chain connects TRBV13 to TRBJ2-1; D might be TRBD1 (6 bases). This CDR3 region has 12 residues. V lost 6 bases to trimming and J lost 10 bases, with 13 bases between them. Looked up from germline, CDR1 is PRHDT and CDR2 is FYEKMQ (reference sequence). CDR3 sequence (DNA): TGTGCCAGCAGTTCTAGGGGGTACGAGCAGTTCTTC. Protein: CASSSRGYEQFF.

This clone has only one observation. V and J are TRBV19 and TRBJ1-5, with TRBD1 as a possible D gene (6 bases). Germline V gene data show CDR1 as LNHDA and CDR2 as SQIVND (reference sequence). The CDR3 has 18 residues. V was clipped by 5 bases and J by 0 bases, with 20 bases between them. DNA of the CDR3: TGTGCCAGTAGTCCACGATCCGGGACACACTATAGCAATCAGCCCCAGCATTTT. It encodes CASSPRSGTHYSNQPQHF.

For the CDR3, the DNA is TGTGCCAGCAGTTATTCTCAGGGGGTTGGGTATGGCTACACCTTC. Translated, it gives CASSYSQGVGYGYTF. The chain is built from TRBV6-5 and TRBJ1-2; 7 positions match TRBD1. Looked up from germline, CDR1 is MNHEY and CDR2 is SVGAGI. CDR3 length equals 15 residues. Trimming at V came to 3 bases and at J to 5 bases, leaving 9 bases not matched to a gene.

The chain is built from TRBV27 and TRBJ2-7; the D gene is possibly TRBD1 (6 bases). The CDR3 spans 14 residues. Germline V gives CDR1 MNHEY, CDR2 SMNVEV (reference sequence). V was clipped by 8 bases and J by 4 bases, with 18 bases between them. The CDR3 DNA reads TGTGCCAGCCCTATTAGGGACATCCTATACGAGCAGTACTTC. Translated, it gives CASPIRDILYEQYF.

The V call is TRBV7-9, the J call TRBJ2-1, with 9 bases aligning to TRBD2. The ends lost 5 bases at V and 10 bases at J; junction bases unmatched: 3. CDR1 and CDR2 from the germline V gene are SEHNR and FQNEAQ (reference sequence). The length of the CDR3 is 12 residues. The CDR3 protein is CASSAGLAEQFF. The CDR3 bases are TGTGCCAGCAGCGCCGGACTAGCGGAGCAGTTCTTC.

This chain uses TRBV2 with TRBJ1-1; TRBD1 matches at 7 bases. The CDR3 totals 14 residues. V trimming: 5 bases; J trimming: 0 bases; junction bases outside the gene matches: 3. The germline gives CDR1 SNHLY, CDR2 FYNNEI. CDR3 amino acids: CASSRQGLNTEAFF. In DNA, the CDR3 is TGTGCCAGCAGTCGACAGGGCTTGAACACTGAAGCTTTCTTT.

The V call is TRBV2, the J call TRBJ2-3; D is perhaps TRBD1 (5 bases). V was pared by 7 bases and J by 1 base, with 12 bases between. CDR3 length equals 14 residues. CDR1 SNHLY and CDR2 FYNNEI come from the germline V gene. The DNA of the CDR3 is TGTGCCAGCATTCGCCAAGGGGGCACAGATACGCAGTATTTT. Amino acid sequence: CASIRQGGTDTQYF.

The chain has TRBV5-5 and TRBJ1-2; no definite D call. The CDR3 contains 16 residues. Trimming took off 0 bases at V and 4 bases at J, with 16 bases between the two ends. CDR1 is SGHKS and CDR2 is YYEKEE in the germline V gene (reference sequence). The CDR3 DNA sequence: TGTGCCAGCAGCTTGGTGTCAGGCTCACTCACCTATGGCTACACCTTC. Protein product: CASSLVSGSLTYGYTF.

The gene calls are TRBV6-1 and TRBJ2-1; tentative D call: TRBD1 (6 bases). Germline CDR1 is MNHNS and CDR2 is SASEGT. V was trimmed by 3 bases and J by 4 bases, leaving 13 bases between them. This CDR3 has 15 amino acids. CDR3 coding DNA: TGTGCCAGCAGTGATAGCCCGGACAGTTACAATGAGCAGTTCTTC. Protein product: CASSDSPDSYNEQFF.

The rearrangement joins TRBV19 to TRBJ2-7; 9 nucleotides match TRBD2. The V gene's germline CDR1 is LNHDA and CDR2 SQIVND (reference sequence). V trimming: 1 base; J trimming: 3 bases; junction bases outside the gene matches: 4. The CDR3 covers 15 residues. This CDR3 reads CASSIGAGGLYEQYF. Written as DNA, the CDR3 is TGTGCCAGTAGTATAGGAGCGGGAGGACTCTACGAGCAGTACTTC.

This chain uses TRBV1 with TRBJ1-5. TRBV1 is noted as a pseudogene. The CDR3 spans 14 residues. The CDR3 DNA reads TGCACCAGCAGCCAAGAGGAGAAGGGAGGGCCCCAGCATTTT. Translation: CTSSQEEKGGPQHF.

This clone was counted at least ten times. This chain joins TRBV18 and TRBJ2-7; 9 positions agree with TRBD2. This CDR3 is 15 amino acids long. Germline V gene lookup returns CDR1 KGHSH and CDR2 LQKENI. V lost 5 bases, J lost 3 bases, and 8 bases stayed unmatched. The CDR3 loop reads CASSSTAGGSYEQYF. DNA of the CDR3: TGTGCCAGCTCATCCACAGCGGGAGGAAGCTACGAGCAGTACTTC.

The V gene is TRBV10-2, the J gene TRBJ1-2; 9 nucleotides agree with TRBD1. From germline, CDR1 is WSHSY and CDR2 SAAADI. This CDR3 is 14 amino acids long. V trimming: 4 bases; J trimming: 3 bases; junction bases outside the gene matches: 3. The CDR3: CASSVQGAYYGYTF. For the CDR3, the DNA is TGCGCCAGCAGTGTACAGGGGGCCTACTATGGCTACACCTTC.

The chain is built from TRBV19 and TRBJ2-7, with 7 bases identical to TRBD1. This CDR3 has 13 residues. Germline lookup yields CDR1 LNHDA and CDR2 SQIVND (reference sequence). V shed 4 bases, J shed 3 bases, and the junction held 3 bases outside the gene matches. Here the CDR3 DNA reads TGTGCCAGTAGTAAAGGACAGGACTACGAGCAGTACTTC. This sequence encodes CASSKGQDYEQYF.

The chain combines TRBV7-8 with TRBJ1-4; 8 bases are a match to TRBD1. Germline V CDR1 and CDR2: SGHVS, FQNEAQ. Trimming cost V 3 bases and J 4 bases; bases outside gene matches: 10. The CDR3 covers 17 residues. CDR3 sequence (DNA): TGTGCCAGCAGCTTGGGGACGCAGGGGGCCTTTAATGAAAAACTGTTTTTT. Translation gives CASSLGTQGAFNEKLFF.

This CDR3 is CASSPASDQPQHF. In DNA form, the CDR3 reads TGTGCCAGCTCACCGGCCTCTGATCAGCCCCAGCATTTT. The chain carries TRBV18 and TRBJ1-5; D unresolved. The V gene's germline CDR1 is KGHSH and CDR2 LQKENI. The V and J ends lost 3 bases and 5 bases respectively, with 8 bases between them. The CDR3 has 13 amino acids.

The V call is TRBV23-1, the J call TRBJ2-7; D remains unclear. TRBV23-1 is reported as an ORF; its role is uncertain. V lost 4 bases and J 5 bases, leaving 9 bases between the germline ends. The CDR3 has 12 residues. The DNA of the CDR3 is TGCGCCAGCAGTCTTGGCAGTCACGAGCAGTACTTC. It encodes CASSLGSHEQYF.

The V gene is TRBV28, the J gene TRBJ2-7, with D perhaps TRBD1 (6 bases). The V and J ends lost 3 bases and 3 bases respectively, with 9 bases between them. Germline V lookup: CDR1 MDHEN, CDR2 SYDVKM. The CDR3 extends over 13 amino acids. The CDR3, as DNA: TGTGCCAGCAGTTTTGGACAGAACTACGAGCAGTACTTC. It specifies CASSFGQNYEQYF.

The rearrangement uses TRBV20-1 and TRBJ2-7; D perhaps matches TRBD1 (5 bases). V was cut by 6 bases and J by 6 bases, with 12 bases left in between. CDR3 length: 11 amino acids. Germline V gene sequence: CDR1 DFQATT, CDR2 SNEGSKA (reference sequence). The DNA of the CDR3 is TGCAGTGCGAGCAGGGCTGGCGAGCAGTACTTC. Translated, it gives CSASRAGEQYF.